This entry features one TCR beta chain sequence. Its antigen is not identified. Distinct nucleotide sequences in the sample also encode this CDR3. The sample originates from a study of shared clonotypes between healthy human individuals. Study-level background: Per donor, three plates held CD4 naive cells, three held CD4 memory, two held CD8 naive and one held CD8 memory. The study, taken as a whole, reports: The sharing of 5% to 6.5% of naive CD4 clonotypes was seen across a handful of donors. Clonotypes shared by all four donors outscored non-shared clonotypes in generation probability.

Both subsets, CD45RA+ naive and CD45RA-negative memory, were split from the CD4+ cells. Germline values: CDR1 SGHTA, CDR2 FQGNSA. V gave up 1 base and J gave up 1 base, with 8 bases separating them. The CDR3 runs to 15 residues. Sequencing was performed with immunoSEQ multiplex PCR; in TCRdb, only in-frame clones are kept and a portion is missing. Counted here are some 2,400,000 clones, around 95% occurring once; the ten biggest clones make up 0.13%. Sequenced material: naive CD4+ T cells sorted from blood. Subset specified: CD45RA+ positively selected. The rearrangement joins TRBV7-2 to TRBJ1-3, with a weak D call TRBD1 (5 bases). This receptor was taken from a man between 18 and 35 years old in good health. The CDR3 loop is CASSLGWGSGNTIYF. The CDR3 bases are TGTGCCAGCAGCTTAGGGTGGGGGTCTGGAAACACCATATATTTT.